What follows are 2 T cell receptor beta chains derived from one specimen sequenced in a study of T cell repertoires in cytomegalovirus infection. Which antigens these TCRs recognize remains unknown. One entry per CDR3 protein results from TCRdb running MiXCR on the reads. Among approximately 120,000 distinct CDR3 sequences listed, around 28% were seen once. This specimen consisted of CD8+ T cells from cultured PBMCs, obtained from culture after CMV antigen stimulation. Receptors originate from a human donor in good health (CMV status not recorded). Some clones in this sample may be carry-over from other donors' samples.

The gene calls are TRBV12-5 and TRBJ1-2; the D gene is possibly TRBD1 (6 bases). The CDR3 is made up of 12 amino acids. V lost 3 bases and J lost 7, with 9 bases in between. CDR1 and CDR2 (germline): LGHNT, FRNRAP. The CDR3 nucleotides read TGTGCTAGTGGTTTCGGGGGCCGTGGCTACACCTTC. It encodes CASGFGGRGYTF.

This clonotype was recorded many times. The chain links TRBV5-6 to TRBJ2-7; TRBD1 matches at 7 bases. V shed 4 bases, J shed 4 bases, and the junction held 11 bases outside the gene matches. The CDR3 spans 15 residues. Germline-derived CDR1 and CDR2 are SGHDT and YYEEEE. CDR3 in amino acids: CASSPWGRGLYEQYF. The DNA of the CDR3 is TGTGCCAGCAGCCCGTGGGGCAGGGGGTTATACGAGCAGTACTTC.